In its sample, the clone carrying this T cell receptor (beta chain) was seen many times. The antigen remains unidentified. Trimming stripped 0 bases from V and 1 base from J, with 19 bases between. There are 18 residues in the CDR3. The germline gives CDR1 SGDLS, CDR2 YYNGEE. This sample is part of a study of early T cells in non-severe SARS-CoV-2 infection. Background on the study: Sequencing of unsorted whole blood was done on bulk RNA, leaving chains unpaired. Overall study findings and caveats: VDJdb-based annotation leaned toward anti-spike CD8 responses and missed private and CD4 specificities.

The TCR library protocol was used to attach unique molecular identifiers. These identifiers were attached to individual cDNA molecules. TCRdb reanalysed the 5' RACE reads using MiXCR and keeps one entry per CDR3 protein. The sample yields 15,000 to 20,000 distinct CDR3 sequences, about 5% seen once. The genes are TRBV9 and TRBJ1-1; D remains ambiguous. This clonotype was sampled from an adult who was a healthcare worker with PCR-confirmed SARS-CoV-2 infection or an uninfected control (not recorded which). The sample was whole blood. CDR3 loop: CASSVVVGDILSNTEAFF. The CDR3 DNA follows: TGTGCCAGCAGCGTAGTGGTTGGTGATATCCTGTCGAACACTGAAGCTTTCTTT.